A single sample is the source of the 30 T cell receptor beta chains below, sequenced in a study of vaccination and CD4 T cells after COVID-19. Documented treatment: approximately nine-day PBMC culture with coronavirus spike peptide pools or control peptides (ViraFEST assay). These receptors have no known antigen. Sequencing of cultured CD4+ T cell DNA used the Oncomine TCR Beta short-read assay. MiXCR, run by TCRdb on the PCR reads, gives a single entry per CDR3 protein. The data contain about 15,000 distinct CDR3 sequences, more than 65% of them seen just once; the ten biggest clones take up around 10%. Sequences were derived from CD4+ T cells from blood, cultured in vitro, sampled after SARS-CoV-2 vaccination. All receptors come from a human donor who received a COVID-19 vaccine.

The chain carries TRBV2 and TRBJ2-5, with a possible D match to TRBD2 (5 bases). The CDR3 is 12 residues long. V was pared by 5 bases and J by 5 bases, with 9 bases between. Germline CDR1 and CDR2: SNHLY and FYNNEI. The CDR3 bases are TGTGCCAGCAGTCGGGGATGGGAGACCCAGTACTTC. Encoded protein: CASSRGWETQYF.

The chain is built from TRBV9 and TRBJ1-2; D is unresolved. Germline assignment: CDR1 SGDLS and CDR2 YYNGEE. The CDR3 consists of 13 residues. V lost 1 base to trimming and J lost 5 bases, with 9 bases between them. The CDR3 loop reads CASSVSPQYGYTF. The CDR3 nucleotides read TGTGCCAGCAGCGTAAGCCCCCAATATGGCTACACCTTC. Combining the CDR3 with reference TRBV9 and TRBJ1-2 gives the whole variable domain DSGVTQTPKHLITATGQRVTLRCSPRSGDLSVYWYQQSLDQGLQFLIQYYNGEERAKGNILERFSAQQFPDLHSELNLSSLELGDSALYFCASSVSPQYGYTFGSGTRLTVV.

This chain links TRBV19 with TRBJ1-3; D ambiguous. The CDR3 is made up of 12 amino acids. Germline V gene data show CDR1 as LNHDA and CDR2 as SQIVND (reference sequence). The V and J ends lost 8 bases and 4 bases respectively, with 9 bases between them. The CDR3 DNA reads TGTGCCAGTGTGACGATCGGAAACACCATATATTTT. It translates to CASVTIGNTIYF.

The V call is TRBV15, the J call TRBJ1-6; tentatively, D is TRBD1 (5 bases). The germline V gene encodes CDR1 LNHNV and CDR2 YYDKDF (reference sequence). Trimming took off 4 bases at V and 6 bases at J, with 16 bases between the two ends. This CDR3 has 16 amino acids. The CDR3, as DNA: TGTGCCACCAGCAAACCCCTGGGCCAGGGTAATTCACCCCTCCACTTT. Translated: CATSKPLGQGNSPLHF.

Only one count was recorded for this clonotype. The chain carries TRBV7-3 and TRBJ2-3, with 10 bases identical to TRBD2. V gave up 5 bases and J gave up 2 bases; unmatched junction bases: 4. The CDR3 totals 15 residues. The germline gives CDR1 SGHTA, CDR2 FQGTGA. This CDR3 reads CASSPLAGATDTQYF. The DNA for the CDR3 is TGTGCCAGCAGCCCTCTAGCGGGGGCCACAGATACGCAGTATTTT.

Of note for this clonotype: The junction differs from germline at one of its ends, possibly a read error. The chain employs TRBV24-1 and TRBJ2-5; D remains unclear. CDR1 is KGHDR, CDR2 SFDVKD, per germline. The CDR3 sequence is 14 residues long. CDR3 in DNA: TGTGTCACCAGGTTCGCAAGGGTGCAAGAGACCCAGTACTTC. It yields the protein CVTRFARVQETQYF.

The J gene is TRBJ2-2, the V gene TRBV6-1, with D perhaps assigned TRBD1 or TRBD2 (5 bases each). V lost 3 bases, J lost 6 bases, and 11 bases lay in between. Germline V gene sequence: CDR1 MNHNS, CDR2 SASEGT. The CDR3 is 14 amino acids. In DNA, the CDR3 is TGTGCCAGCAGTGAGGGACCTGTCGCCGGGGAGCTGTTTTTT. It yields the protein CASSEGPVAGELFF.

Worth noting for this clonotype: It is likely a read error, because the conserved phenylalanine at the end of the CDR3 is missing. This chain uses TRBV20-1 with TRBJ2-7, with D tentatively TRBD1 (5 bases). The CDR3 has 15 amino acids. Deletions cut 6 bases from V and 0 bases from J, with 18 bases between. Germline V lookup: CDR1 DFQATT, CDR2 SNEGSKA (reference sequence). The DNA of the CDR3 is TGCAGTGCCGTTGTGGGGCAGACGAGCTCCTACGAGCAGTACCTC. Translated, it gives CSAVVGQTSSYEQYL.

The V and J genes are TRBV11-3 and TRBJ2-5, with 7 bases aligning to TRBD1. V dropped 5 bases and J dropped 5; count of bases not matched to a gene: 11. Germline V gives CDR1 SGHNT, CDR2 YENEEA. The CDR3 loop spans 15 amino acids. The CDR3 spells CASSPGQENRETQYF. CDR3 sequence (DNA): TGTGCCAGCAGCCCTGGACAGGAAAATAGGGAGACCCAGTACTTC.

V gene TRBV6-1 combines with J gene TRBJ1-3; tentative D call: TRBD1 (6 bases). Germline CDR1 and CDR2: MNHNS and SASEGT. The CDR3 is 13 amino acids. V shed 7 bases and J shed 4 bases, with 11 bases lying between them. CDR3 nucleotides: TGTGCCAGCAAACAGGGAAACGGAAACACCATATATTTT. Translation: CASKQGNGNTIYF.

This chain connects TRBV10-3 to TRBJ1-1; 8 bases are shared with TRBD1. Germline trimming cut 5 bases from V and 3 bases from J; bases unmatched to any gene: 5. CDR1 ENHRY and CDR2 SYGVKD come from the germline V gene. The length of the CDR3 is 14 residues. CDR3: CAISRQGYDTEAFF. The CDR3 nucleotides are TGTGCCATCAGTCGACAGGGGTATGACACTGAAGCTTTCTTT.

This clonotype has just one count. This chain joins TRBV29-1 and TRBJ1-1; D not resolved. The CDR3 spans 12 residues. Germline values: CDR1 SQVTM, CDR2 ANQGSEA. CDR3 residues: CSEYYPYTEAFF. The CDR3 DNA reads TGCAGTGAATACTACCCTTACACTGAAGCTTTCTTT. Based on the CDR3 plus reference TRBV29-1 and TRBJ1-1, the full variable domain is SAVISQKPSRDICQRGTSLTIQCQVDSQVTMMFWYRQQPGQSLTLIATANQGSEATYESGFVIDKFPISRPNLTFSTLTVSNMSPEDSSIYLCSEYYPYTEAFFGQGTRLTVV.

V and J are TRBV19 and TRBJ2-5; no clear D gene. The CDR3 contains 14 residues. Trimming shortened V by 6 bases and J by 1 base, and 12 bases separated the two germline ends. Germline CDR1 and CDR2: LNHDA and SQIVND (reference sequence). This CDR3 is CASSSRMSQETQYF. The CDR3 region has the DNA TGTGCCAGTAGCTCAAGGATGAGCCAAGAGACCCAGTACTTC.

A few counts support this clonotype. V and J are TRBV19 and TRBJ1-5; 10 positions match TRBD1. The germline V gene encodes CDR1 LNHDA and CDR2 SQIVND (reference sequence). The junction had 12 bases not matched to a gene; V was cut back by 2 bases and J by 11 bases. The CDR3 totals 16 residues. Here the CDR3 DNA reads TGTGCCAGTAGTATATGGAGGACAGGGGGAAGTAGATCCCAGCATTTT. This codes for CASSIWRTGGSRSQHF.

V usage is TRBV20-1 and J usage is TRBJ1-5; 7 bases fit TRBD1. The CDR3 runs 14 residues. J lost 6 bases, V lost 4 bases, and 9 bases had no gene match. The germline gives CDR1 DFQATT, CDR2 SNEGSKA (reference sequence). This CDR3 reads CSAIRSGTAQPQHF. The CDR3 bases are TGCAGTGCTATCCGATCCGGGACAGCTCAGCCCCAGCATTTT.

The V and J genes are TRBV2 and TRBJ1-5; 9 nucleotides agree with TRBD1. Trimming at V came to 6 bases and at J to 1 base, leaving 4 bases not matched to a gene. Germline V gene lookup returns CDR1 SNHLY and CDR2 FYNNEI. CDR3 length: 15 residues. The CDR3 spells CASRTDRGSNQPQHF. Written as DNA, the CDR3 is TGTGCCAGCAGAACGGACAGGGGAAGCAATCAGCCCCAGCATTTT.

This chain links TRBV20-1 with TRBJ1-2, with D possibly being TRBD1 (6 bases). The CDR3 extends over 12 amino acids. V shed 6 bases and J shed 8 bases, with 16 bases lying between them. Germline CDR1 reads DFQATT; CDR2 reads SNEGSKA (reference sequence). CDR3 protein: CSAADAGAGYTF. CDR3 sequence (DNA): TGCAGTGCCGCAGACGCAGGGGCAGGCTACACCTTC.

V usage is TRBV7-3 and J usage is TRBJ2-6, with TRBD1 identical over 8 bases. J gave up 0 bases and V 4 bases, and 14 bases lay outside the gene matches. The CDR3 spans 20 residues. Germline V lookup: CDR1 SGHTA, CDR2 FQGTGA. DNA of the CDR3: TGTGCCAGCAGCTCCCTATCCCCGGACAGGGCCCCCTCTGGGGCCAACGTCCTGACTTTC. It encodes CASSSLSPDRAPSGANVLTF.

The genes are TRBV7-2 and TRBJ1-5, with 8 bases fitting TRBD1. Germline CDR1 is SGHTA and CDR2 is FQGNSA. Unmatched junction bases numbered 7, after V lost 5 bases and J lost 7 bases. The CDR3 consists of 14 residues. The chain's CDR3 is CASSPGQGYQPQHF. The CDR3 nucleotides are TGTGCCAGCAGCCCAGGACAGGGCTACCAGCCCCAGCATTTT.

V is TRBV7-9 and J is TRBJ1-2; D might be TRBD1 (6 bases). CDR1 and CDR2 from the germline V gene are SEHNR and FQNEAQ (reference sequence). Trimming removed 3 bases from V and 4 bases from J, with 9 bases in between. CDR3 length: 13 amino acids. CDR3 DNA sequence: TGTGCCAGCAGCTTGGCAGGGGCCTATGGCTACACCTTC. The encoded protein is CASSLAGAYGYTF.

The chain employs TRBV5-1 and TRBJ1-2, with TRBD1 identical over 8 bases. J lost 3 bases, V lost 4 bases, and 5 bases had no gene match. Germline V gene lookup returns CDR1 SGHRS and CDR2 YFSETQ. The CDR3 has 14 residues. The CDR3 nucleotides read TGCGCCAGCAGCCAATCGACAGGGGACTATGGCTACACCTTC. It translates to CASSQSTGDYGYTF.

A remark on this clonotype: At one of its ends the junction is not consistent with the germline gene, which may arise from a read error. The chain recombines TRBV30 with TRBJ2-7; no clear D. The CDR3 runs to 11 residues. Germline CDR1 and CDR2: GTSNPN and SVGIG (reference sequence). CDR3 sequence reads: CAWSVGRASNF. CDR3 nucleotide sequence: TGTGCCTGGAGTGTTGGACGGGCCTCGAACTTC.

V gene TRBV11-3 combines with J gene TRBJ2-5; no firm D call. The V end lost 3 bases, the J end lost 5 bases, and 16 bases lay between the germline ends. CDR1 is SGHNT and CDR2 is YENEEA in the germline V gene. This CDR3 has 15 residues. The CDR3 DNA sequence: TGTGCCAGCAGCTTTGGTGGCGGTCGGGTGGAGACCCAGTACTTC. Protein sequence: CASSFGGGRVETQYF.

The chain is built from TRBV11-3 and TRBJ1-2; D possibly corresponds to TRBD1 (5 bases). CDR1 and CDR2 from the germline V gene are SGHNT and YENEEA. V was trimmed by 3 bases and J by 6 bases, leaving 11 bases between them. CDR3 size: 13 residues. The CDR3: CASSLGRDHGYTF. The CDR3 coding sequence is TGTGCCAGCAGCTTGGGCAGGGACCATGGCTACACCTTC.

The chain is built from TRBV12-3 or TRBV12-4 and TRBJ1-2, with 8 bases matching TRBD1. This CDR3 has 12 residues. With V trimmed by 11 bases and J by 3 bases, 5 bases remained unmatched. The CDR3 bases are TGTGCCTGCCAACAGGGGGACTATGGCTACACCTTC. The encoded protein is CACQQGDYGYTF.

The rearrangement joins TRBV10-3 to TRBJ2-7; 7 bases align to TRBD1. Per germline, CDR1 ENHRY and CDR2 SYGVKD. The CDR3 covers 14 residues. V shed 3 bases and J 1 base; nucleotides not matched to a gene: 3. This chain's CDR3 is CAISDWGQSYEQYF. Written as DNA, the CDR3 is TGTGCCATCAGTGATTGGGGACAGTCCTACGAGCAGTACTTC.

This clonotype has a handful of counts. The V call is TRBV7-9, the J call TRBJ2-2; the match to TRBD1 covers 8 bases. Per germline, CDR1 SEHNR and CDR2 FQNEAQ (reference sequence). Trimming cost V 4 bases and J 4 bases; bases outside gene matches: 5. The CDR3 extends over 15 amino acids. CDR3 nucleotide sequence: TGTGCCAGCAGCTCTACAGGGGGTCTCACCGGGGAGCTGTTTTTT. Encoded protein: CASSSTGGLTGELFF. The complete variable domain, with remaining parts taken from reference TRBV7-9 and TRBJ2-2, reads DTGVSQNPRHKITKRGQNVTFRCDPISEHNRLYWYRQTLGQGPEFLTYFQNEAQLEKSRLLSDRFSAERPKGSFSTLEIQRTEQGDSAMYLCASSSTGGLTGELFFGEGSRLTVL.

The rearrangement joins TRBV24-1 to TRBJ1-1; D is ambiguous. The V end lost 6 bases, the J end lost 1 base, and 8 bases lay between the germline ends. Germline-derived CDR1 and CDR2 are KGHDR and SFDVKD. The CDR3 contains 13 residues. The CDR3 reads CATSSHRNTEAFF. CDR3 bases: TGTGCCACCAGTAGCCACCGGAACACTGAAGCTTTCTTT.

The CDR3 protein is CASSLISRVAEAFF. The CDR3 DNA reads as TGTGCCAGCAGCTTGATTTCCAGGGTCGCTGAAGCTTTCTTT. V usage is TRBV11-3 and J usage is TRBJ1-1; TRBD1 might be the D (5 bases). The CDR3 runs to 14 residues. V lost 3 bases to trimming and J lost 6 bases, with 14 bases between them. Germline V gene lookup returns CDR1 SGHNT and CDR2 YENEEA.

The chain links TRBV7-9 to TRBJ2-5; no reliable D call. V dropped 0 bases and J dropped 0 bases, with 5 bases sitting between them. CDR3 length: 14 residues. The V gene's germline CDR1 is SEHNR and CDR2 FQNEAQ (reference sequence). The CDR3 DNA follows: TGTGCCAGCAGCTTAGCGACCAACCAAGAGACCCAGTACTTC. As protein: CASSLATNQETQYF.